One sample yielded the 9 T cell receptor beta chains listed below, sequenced in a study of T cell responses to AZD1222 COVID-19 vaccine. Sequenced by immunoSEQ multiplex PCR; TCRdb stores in-frame clones only, minus some. Found here are about 110,000 clones, about four fifths of them singletons; the top ten hold about 9.5%. Here the sequenced sample was peripheral blood, taken on day 0 of AZD1222 vaccination. Receptors were obtained from an adult in good health.

This clone showed up just once. The chain has TRBV3-1 (or the pseudogene TRBV3-2) and TRBJ2-7; weak D call: TRBD1 (6 bases). CDR1 and CDR2 from the germline V gene are LGHDT and YNNKEL (reference sequence). The CDR3 is made up of 15 amino acids. Trimming shortened V by 1 base and J by 1 base, and 11 bases separated the two germline ends. Here the CDR3 reads CASSQGQVLSYEQYF. The CDR3 DNA sequence: TGTGCCAGCAGCCAAGGACAGGTATTGTCCTACGAGCAGTACTTC.

The gene calls are TRBV5-1 and TRBJ2-2; no clear D gene. Germline CDR1 is SGHRS and CDR2 is YFSETQ. Trimming removed 0 bases from V and 4 bases from J, with 7 bases in between. The CDR3 covers 14 residues. The CDR3 DNA is TGCGCCAGCAGCTTGGGCGGTATCACCGGGGAGCTGTTTTTT. As protein: CASSLGGITGELFF.

The chain employs TRBV4-2 and TRBJ1-3; D is unresolved. The CDR3 has 16 amino acids. Germline V gives CDR1 LGHNA, CDR2 YNFKEQ. Between the trimmed V and J ends, which lost 1 base and 0 bases, there was a span of 10 bases. The CDR3 nucleotides are TGTGCCAGCAGCCAAGGATTTCAGGCCTCTGGAAACACCATATATTTT. Amino acids: CASSQGFQASGNTIYF.

The chain links TRBV21-1 to TRBJ1-5. TRBV21-1 is described as a pseudogene. The CDR3 loop spans 17 amino acids. The CDR3 is CASSKARGWAPNQPQHF. CDR3 DNA sequence: TGTGCCAGCAGCAAAGCGCGAGGGTGGGCGCCCAATCAGCCCCAGCATTTT.

The rearrangement joins TRBV4-1 to TRBJ1-1; unclear D gene. The V gene lost 1 base and the J gene lost 2 bases, with 11 bases spanning the gap. The V gene's germline CDR1 is MGHRA and CDR2 YSYEKL. The CDR3 spans 15 residues. CDR3 sequence (DNA): TGCGCCAGCAGCCAAGGGACGCGTATTAACACTGAAGCTTTCTTT. Its translation: CASSQGTRINTEAFF.

The chain uses TRBV10-3 and TRBJ1-3, with 7 bases lining up with TRBD1. This CDR3 region has 14 residues. Germline loops: CDR1 ENHRY, CDR2 SYGVKD. V lost 6 bases to trimming and J lost 3 bases; unmatched junction nucleotides: 5. Here the CDR3 reads CAIRETGSGNTIYF. Here the CDR3 DNA reads TGTGCCATCAGGGAGACAGGGAGTGGAAACACCATATATTTT.

The genes are TRBV28 and TRBJ2-7; no clear D gene. Trimming cost V 3 bases and J 6 bases, with 6 bases left between them. Per the germline V gene, CDR1 is MDHEN and CDR2 is SYDVKM. This CDR3 has 11 residues. The CDR3 coding sequence is TGTGCCAGCAGTTTCTCGAGCGAGCAGTACTTC. This sequence encodes CASSFSSEQYF.

Only one count was recorded for this clone. The genes are TRBV5-8 and TRBJ1-5, with 7 bases identical to TRBD1. CDR3 size: 15 residues. V dropped 2 bases and J dropped 2; count of bases not matched to a gene: 4. The germline V gene has CDR1 SGHTS and CDR2 YDEGEE. The CDR3 is CASSLDRARNQPQHF. The CDR3 DNA reads TGTGCCAGCAGCTTAGACAGGGCACGCAATCAGCCCCAGCATTTT.

The chain uses TRBV11-2 and TRBJ2-1, with D possibly being TRBD2 (6 bases). The germline V and J ends were trimmed by 3 bases and 0 bases, with 12 bases remaining between them. This CDR3 spans 16 amino acids. Germline V gene lookup returns CDR1 SGHAT and CDR2 FQNNGV. The CDR3 region has the DNA TGTGCCAGCAGCTTCGGGGGAGTAAGCTCCTACAATGAGCAGTTCTTC. Translated: CASSFGGVSSYNEQFF.